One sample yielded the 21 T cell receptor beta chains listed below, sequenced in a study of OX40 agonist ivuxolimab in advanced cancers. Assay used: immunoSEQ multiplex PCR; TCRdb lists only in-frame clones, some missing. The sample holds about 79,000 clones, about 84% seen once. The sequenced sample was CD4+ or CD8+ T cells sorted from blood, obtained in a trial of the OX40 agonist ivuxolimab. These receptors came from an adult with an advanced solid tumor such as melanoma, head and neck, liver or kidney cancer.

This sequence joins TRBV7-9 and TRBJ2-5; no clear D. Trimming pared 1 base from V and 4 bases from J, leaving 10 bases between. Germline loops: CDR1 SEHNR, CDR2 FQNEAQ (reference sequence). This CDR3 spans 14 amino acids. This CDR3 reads CASSLEFWGETQYF. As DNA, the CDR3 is TGTGCCAGCAGCTTAGAGTTCTGGGGAGAGACCCAGTACTTC.

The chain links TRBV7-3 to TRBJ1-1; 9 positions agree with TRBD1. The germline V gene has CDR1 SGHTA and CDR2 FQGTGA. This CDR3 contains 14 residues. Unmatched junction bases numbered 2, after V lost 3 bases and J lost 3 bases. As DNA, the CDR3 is TGTGCCAGCAGCTTGGGACAGGGCCACACTGAAGCTTTCTTT. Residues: CASSLGQGHTEAFF.

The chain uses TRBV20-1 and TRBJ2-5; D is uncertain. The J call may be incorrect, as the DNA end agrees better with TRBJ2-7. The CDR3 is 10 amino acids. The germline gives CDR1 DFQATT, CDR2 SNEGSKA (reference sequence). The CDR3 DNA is TGCAGTGCTAGTTTAGCCGAGCAGTACTTC. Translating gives CSASLAEQYF.

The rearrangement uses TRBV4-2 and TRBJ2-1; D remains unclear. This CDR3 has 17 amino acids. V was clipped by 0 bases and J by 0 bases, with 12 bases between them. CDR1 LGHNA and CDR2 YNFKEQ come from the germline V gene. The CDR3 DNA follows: TGTGCCAGCAGCCAAGATGACTCCGTGAGCTCCTACAATGAGCAGTTCTTC. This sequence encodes CASSQDDSVSSYNEQFF.

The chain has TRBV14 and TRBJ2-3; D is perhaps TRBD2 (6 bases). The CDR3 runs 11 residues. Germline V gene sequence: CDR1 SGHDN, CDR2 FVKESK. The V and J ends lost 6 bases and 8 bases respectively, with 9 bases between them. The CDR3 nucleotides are TGTGCCAGCAGTTCAGCGGGTACGCAGTATTTT. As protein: CASSSAGTQYF.

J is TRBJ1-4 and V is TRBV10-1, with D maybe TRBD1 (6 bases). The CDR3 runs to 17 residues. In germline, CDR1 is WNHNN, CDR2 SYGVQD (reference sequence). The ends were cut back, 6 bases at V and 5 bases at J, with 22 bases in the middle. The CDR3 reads CASSSLEGGTVNEKLFF. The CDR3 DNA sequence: TGCGCCAGCAGCTCACTTGAGGGGGGGACGGTGAATGAAAAACTGTTTTTT.

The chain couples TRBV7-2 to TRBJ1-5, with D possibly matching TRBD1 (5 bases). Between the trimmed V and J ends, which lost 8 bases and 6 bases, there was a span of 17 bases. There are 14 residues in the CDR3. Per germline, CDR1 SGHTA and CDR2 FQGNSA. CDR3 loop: CASGPRGGSQPQHF. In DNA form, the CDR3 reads TGTGCCAGCGGCCCTCGGGGGGGAAGTCAGCCCCAGCATTTT.

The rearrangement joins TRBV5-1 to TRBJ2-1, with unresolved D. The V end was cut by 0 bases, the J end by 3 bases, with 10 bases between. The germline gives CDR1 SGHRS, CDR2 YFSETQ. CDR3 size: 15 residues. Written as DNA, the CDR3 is TGCGCCAGCAGCTTGGTGGCGGAAATCTACAATGAGCAGTTCTTC. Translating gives CASSLVAEIYNEQFF.

The CDR3 region is CASSLGQGSRNEKLFF. The CDR3 bases are TGTGCCAGCAGCTTGGGCCAAGGATCCCGAAATGAAAAACTGTTTTTT. The chain employs TRBV5-4 and TRBJ1-4; D uncertain. The germline V gene encodes CDR1 SGHNT and CDR2 YYREEE (reference sequence). V was clipped by 0 bases and J by 5 bases, with 14 bases between them. There are 16 residues in the CDR3.

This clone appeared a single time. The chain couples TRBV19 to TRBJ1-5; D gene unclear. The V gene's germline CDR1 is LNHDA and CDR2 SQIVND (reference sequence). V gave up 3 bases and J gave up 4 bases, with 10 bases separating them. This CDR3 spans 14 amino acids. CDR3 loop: CASSIFTDNQPQHF. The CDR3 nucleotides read TGTGCCAGTAGTATTTTTACAGATAATCAGCCCCAGCATTTT.

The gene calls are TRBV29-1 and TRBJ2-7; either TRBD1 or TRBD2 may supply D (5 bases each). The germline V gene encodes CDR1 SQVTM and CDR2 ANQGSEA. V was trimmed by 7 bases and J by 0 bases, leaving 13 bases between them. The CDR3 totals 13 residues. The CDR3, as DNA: TGCAGCGCCCTTGACAGCGGCTCCTACGAGCAGTACTTC. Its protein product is CSALDSGSYEQYF.

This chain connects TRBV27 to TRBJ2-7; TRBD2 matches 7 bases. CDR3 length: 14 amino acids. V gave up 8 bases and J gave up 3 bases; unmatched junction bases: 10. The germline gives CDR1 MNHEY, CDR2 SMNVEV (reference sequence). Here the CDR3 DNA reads TGTGCCAGCGGAGTCCGGGGGGATCGCTACGAGCAGTACTTC. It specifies CASGVRGDRYEQYF.

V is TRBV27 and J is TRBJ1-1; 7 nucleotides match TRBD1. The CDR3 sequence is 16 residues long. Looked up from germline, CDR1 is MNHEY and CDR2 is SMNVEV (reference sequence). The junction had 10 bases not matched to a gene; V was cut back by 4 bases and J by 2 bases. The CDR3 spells CASSSTTGDINTEAFF. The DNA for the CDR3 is TGTGCCAGCAGTTCGACCACAGGGGATATAAACACTGAAGCTTTCTTT.

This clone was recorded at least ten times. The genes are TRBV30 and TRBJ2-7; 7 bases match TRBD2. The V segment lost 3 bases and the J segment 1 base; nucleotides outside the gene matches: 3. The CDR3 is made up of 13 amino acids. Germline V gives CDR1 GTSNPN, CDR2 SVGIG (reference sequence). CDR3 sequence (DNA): TGTGCCTGGAGCCAAGCGGGGTCCTACGAGCAGTACTTC. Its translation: CAWSQAGSYEQYF.

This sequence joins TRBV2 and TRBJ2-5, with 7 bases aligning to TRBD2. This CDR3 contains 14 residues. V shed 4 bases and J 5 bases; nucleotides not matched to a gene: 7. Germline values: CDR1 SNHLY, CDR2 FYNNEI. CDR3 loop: CASSGSTSVETQYF. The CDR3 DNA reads TGTGCCAGCAGTGGTTCTACTAGCGTGGAGACCCAGTACTTC.

The CDR3 DNA reads as TGTGCCATGCAGGACACTCGGAATGAAAAACTGTTTTTT. Translated, it gives CAMQDTRNEKLFF. The chain is built from TRBV2 and TRBJ1-4; D may be TRBD1 (5 bases). CDR1 and CDR2 from the germline V gene are SNHLY and FYNNEI. The CDR3 sequence is 13 residues long. V was cut by 10 bases and J by 5 bases, with 14 bases left in between.

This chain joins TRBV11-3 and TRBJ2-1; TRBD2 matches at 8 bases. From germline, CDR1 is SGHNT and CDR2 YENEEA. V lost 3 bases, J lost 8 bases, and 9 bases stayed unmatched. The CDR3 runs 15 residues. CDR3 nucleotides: TGTGCCAGCAGCTTCTCGGGAGGGGTTGAGCATGAGCAGTTCTTC. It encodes CASSFSGGVEHEQFF. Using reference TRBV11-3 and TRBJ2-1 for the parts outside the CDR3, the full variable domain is EAGVVQSPRYKIIEKKQPVAFWCNPISGHNTLYWYLQNLGQGPELLIRYENEEAVDDSQLPKDRFSAERLKGVDSTLKIQPAELGDSAVYLCASSFSGGVEHEQFFGPGTRLTVL.

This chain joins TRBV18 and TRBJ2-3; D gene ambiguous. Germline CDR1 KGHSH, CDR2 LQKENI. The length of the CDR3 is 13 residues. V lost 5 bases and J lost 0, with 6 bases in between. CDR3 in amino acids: CASSSDSTDTQYF. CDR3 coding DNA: TGTGCCAGCTCATCTGACAGCACAGATACGCAGTATTTT.

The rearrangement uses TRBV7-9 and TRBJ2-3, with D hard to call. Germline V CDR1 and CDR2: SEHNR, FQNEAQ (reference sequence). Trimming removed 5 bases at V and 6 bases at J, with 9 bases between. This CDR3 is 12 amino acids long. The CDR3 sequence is CASSPGRDTQYF. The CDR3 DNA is TGTGCCAGCAGCCCCGGCCGGGATACGCAGTATTTT. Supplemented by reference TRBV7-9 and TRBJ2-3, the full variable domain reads DTGVSQNPRHKITKRGQNVTFRCDPISEHNRLYWYRQTLGQGPEFLTYFQNEAQLEKSRLLSDRFSAERPKGSFSTLEIQRTEQGDSAMYLCASSPGRDTQYFGPGTRLTVL.

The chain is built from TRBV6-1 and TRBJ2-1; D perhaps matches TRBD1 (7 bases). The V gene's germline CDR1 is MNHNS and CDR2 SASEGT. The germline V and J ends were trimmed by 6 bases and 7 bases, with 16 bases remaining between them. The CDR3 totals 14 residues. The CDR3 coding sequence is TGTGCCAGCAGGCCAGGACAGGACTATAATGAGCAGTTCTTC. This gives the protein CASRPGQDYNEQFF.

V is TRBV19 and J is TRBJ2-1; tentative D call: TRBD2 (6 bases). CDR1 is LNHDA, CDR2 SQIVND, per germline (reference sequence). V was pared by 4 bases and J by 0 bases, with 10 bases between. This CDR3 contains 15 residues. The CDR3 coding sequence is TGTGCCAGTAGTAACCGGGGGAGCTCCTACAATGAGCAGTTCTTC. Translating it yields CASSNRGSSYNEQFF.